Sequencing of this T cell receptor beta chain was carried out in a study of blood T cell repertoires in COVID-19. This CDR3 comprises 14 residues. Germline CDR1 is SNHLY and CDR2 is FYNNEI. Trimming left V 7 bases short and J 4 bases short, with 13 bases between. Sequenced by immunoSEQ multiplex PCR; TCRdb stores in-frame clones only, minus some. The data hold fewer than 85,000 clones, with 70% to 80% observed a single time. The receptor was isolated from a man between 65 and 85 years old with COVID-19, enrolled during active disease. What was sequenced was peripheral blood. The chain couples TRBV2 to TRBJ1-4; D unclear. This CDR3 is CASIESRVNEKLFF. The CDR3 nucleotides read TGTGCCAGCATTGAGTCCCGAGTTAATGAAAAACTGTTTTTT.